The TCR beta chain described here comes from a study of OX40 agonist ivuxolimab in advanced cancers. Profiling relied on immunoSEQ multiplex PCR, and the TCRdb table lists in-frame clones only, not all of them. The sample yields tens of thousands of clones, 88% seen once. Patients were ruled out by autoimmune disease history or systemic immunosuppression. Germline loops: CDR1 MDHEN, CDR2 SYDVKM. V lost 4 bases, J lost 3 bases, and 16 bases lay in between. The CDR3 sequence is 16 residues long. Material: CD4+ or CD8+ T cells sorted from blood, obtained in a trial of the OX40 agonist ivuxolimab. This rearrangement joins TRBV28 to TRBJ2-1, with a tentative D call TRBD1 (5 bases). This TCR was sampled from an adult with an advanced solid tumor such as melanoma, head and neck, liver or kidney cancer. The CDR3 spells CASSSQAANFYNEQFF. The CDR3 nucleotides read TGTGCCAGCAGTTCACAGGCGGCGAATTTCTACAATGAGCAGTTCTTC.